The rows below give T cell receptor beta chains drawn from one sample of a study of T-cell memory formation after mild COVID-19. TCRdb re-called the 5' RACE reads through MiXCR, storing one row per CDR3 protein. The sample yields 80,000 to 130,000 distinct CDR3 sequences, around 10% seen once. Sequenced: PBMCs or a T cell subset sorted from them (not recorded which). These receptors all come from a man aged 18 to 29 who had mild COVID-19 (a few samples of this study predate the infection). Cell type and time point are not known. Each CDR3 is given with its conserved first and last residue. Fields, in order: V gene, clone size, D gene, J gene, CDR3 protein, CDR3 DNA. A D gene is named only where the DNA matches it firmly. Rows may omit the clone size; those that give it use once, few, many or a size class.

>TRBV6-5|few|TRBD2|TRBJ2-5
CASSPVLAGGIGETQYF
TGTGCCAGCAGCCCCGTTTTAGCGGGGGGCATAGGAGAGACCCAGTACTTC
>TRBV6-2/TRBV6-3|few|TRBD1|TRBJ2-6
CASSLRTGRANVLTF
TGTGCCAGCAGTCTAAGGACAGGGAGGGCCAACGTCCTGACTTTC
>TRBV5-1|NA|NA|TRBJ2-3
CASSLRGVGTDTQYF
TGCGCCAGCAGTCTGCGAGGGGTTGGTACAGATACGCAGTATTTT
>TRBV3-1|few|NA|TRBJ1-2
CASSQDLPPQASYGYTF
TGTGCCAGCAGCCAAGATCTTCCCCCCCAGGCGAGCTATGGCTACACCTTC
>TRBV4-1|many|NA|TRBJ2-1
CASGGAYSEQFF
TGCGCCAGCGGGGGGGCCTACAGTGAGCAGTTCTTC
>TRBV6-6|NA|NA|TRBJ2-7
CASTDSDRAYEQYF
TGTGCCAGCACCGATTCCGACAGAGCCTACGAGCAGTACTTC
>TRBV4-3|few|TRBD2|TRBJ2-3
CASSLAGGPRVTQYF
TGCGCCAGCAGCCTGGCGGGGGGGCCCCGGGTTACGCAGTATTTT
>TRBV24-1|once|TRBD1|TRBJ2-3
CATSDPDRLSTDTQYF
TGTGCCACCAGTGACCCGGACAGGCTATCTACAGATACGCAGTATTTT
>TRBV20-1|NA|NA|TRBJ2-1
CSATSLDYHEQFF
TGCAGTGCTACCTCACTAGACTACCATGAGCAGTTCTTC
>TRBV4-1|NA|NA|TRBJ1-1
CASSPGIWETFF
TGCGCCAGCAGCCCCGGAATCTGGGAGACTTTCTTT
>TRBV20-1|NA|NA|TRBJ1-6
CSARTGISPLHF
TGCAGTGCTAGGACAGGTATTTCACCCCTCCACTTT
>TRBV7-9|few|TRBD1|TRBJ2-7
CASSLEGTGFYEQYF
TGTGCCAGCAGCTTAGAGGGGACAGGATTCTACGAGCAGTACTTC